This T cell receptor (beta chain) emerged from a study of CD8 T cells in ankylosing spondylitis. Study-wide findings and caveats: In ankylosing spondylitis patients, matched synovial fluid reportedly showed significant enrichment of disease-linked clones. A TCR beta motif of eight or nine highly homologous variants seemed to mark ankylosing spondylitis blood.

In germline, CDR1 is MDHEN, CDR2 SYDVKM. The CDR3 is 16 residues long. The V end was cut by 5 bases, the J end by 0 bases, with 14 bases between. A few counts support this clonotype. Its antigen is currently unknown. MiXCR, applied by TCRdb to the 5' RACE reads, yields one record per CDR3 protein. The table includes some 400,000 distinct CDR3 sequences, 20% to 25% detected once. Material for sequencing was blood, either unsorted or a sorted T cell fraction (not recorded which). This receptor was identified in a male donor with ankylosing spondylitis. The chain couples TRBV28 to TRBJ1-3; D might be TRBD1 (5 bases). The CDR3 spells CASSGYGTISGNTIYF. Written as DNA, the CDR3 is TGTGCCAGCAGTGGGTACGGGACGATCTCTGGAAACACCATATATTTT. Combining the CDR3 with reference TRBV28 and TRBJ1-3 gives the whole variable domain DVKVTQSSRYLVKRTGEKVFLECVQDMDHENMFWYRQDPGLGLRLIYFSYDVKMKEKGDIPEGYSVSREKKERFSLILESASTNQTSMYLCASSGYGTISGNTIYFGEGSWLTVV.